Sequencing of this T cell receptor beta chain was carried out in a study of blood T cell repertoires in COVID-19. Study in general: Collection of acute and convalescent COVID-19 samples took place in the United States, Italy and Spain. From T cells, B-cell-depleted T cells, or PBMCs came the material, which was cDNA or gDNA.

V was pared by 3 bases and J by 4 bases, with 15 bases between. This CDR3 comprises 15 residues. Germline V lookup: CDR1 ENHRY, CDR2 SYGVKD. As originally analysed: Scientists estimated how many nucleated cells there were by amplifying reference gene primers. Only in-frame clones appear in the TCRdb table, and some are missing; sequencing was by immunoSEQ multiplex PCR. The V and J calls and the clone size are those of that table, but D and trimming were determined from the DNA. The sample lists 200,000 to 250,000 clones, approximately 84% occurring once. The chain couples TRBV10-3 to TRBJ1-1; D is possibly TRBD1 (6 bases). The TCR comes from a woman of 80 years or more with acute or convalescent COVID-19. Sequencing was carried out using peripheral blood. CDR3: CAISERDTESTEAFF. CDR3 sequence (DNA): TGTGCCATCAGTGAACGGGACACCGAGAGCACTGAAGCTTTCTTT.